A selection of T cell receptor beta chains follows, all from one sample in a study of blood T cell repertoires in COVID-19. Sequencing was performed with immunoSEQ multiplex PCR; in TCRdb, only in-frame clones are kept and a portion is missing. The sample lists about 77,000 clones; about 88% were seen once. Sequenced input: peripheral blood. All receptors come from a woman aged 80 or over with active or convalescent COVID-19. The CDR3 runs from the conserved cysteine through the conserved F or W. D genes are given only for firm matches. Size is stated for part of the rows, as once, few or many counts, or as a class when the clone is expanded.

v_gene	d_gene	abundance	j_gene	CDR3nt	CDR3aa
TRBV6-5	TRBD1	.	TRBJ2-3	TGTGCCAGCAAGAGACAGGGGCGCACAGATACGCAGTATTTT	CASKRQGRTDTQYF
TRBV2	TRBD1	.	TRBJ1-1	TGTGCCAGCACCCGGGACAGCCCTACTAATACCCTGAACACTGAAGCTTTCTTT	CASTRDSPTNTLNTEAFF
TRBV10-3	TRBD1	.	TRBJ1-2	TGTGCCATCAGTGATGGGGACAGGCCCGCCTATGGCTACACCTTC	CAISDGDRPAYGYTF
TRBV18	.	.	TRBJ1-5	TGTGCCAGCTCACCGGAGTATAGCAATCAGCCCCAGCATTTT	CASSPEYSNQPQHF
TRBV6-5	.	.	TRBJ1-6	TGTGCCAGCAGTTACTACCGGGGGGGAGCCTCACCCCTCCACTTT	CASSYYRGGASPLHF
TRBV27	.	.	TRBJ1-2	TGTGCCAGCAGTTTCCAGGGATTCTATGGCTACACCTTC	CASSFQGFYGYTF
TRBV19	.	.	TRBJ1-3	TGTGCCAGTACCCGAGGACCAGGGGTGGACACCATATATTTT	CASTRGPGVDTIYF
TRBV28	.	.	TRBJ2-2	TGTGCCAGCAGTTTTTCGGTGGTTGACACCGGGGAGCTGTTTTTT	CASSFSVVDTGELFF
TRBV6-5	TRBD1	.	TRBJ2-7	TGTGCCAGCAGTTTGGGACAGGCTTTCTACGAGCAGTACTTC	CASSLGQAFYEQYF
TRBV27	TRBD1	.	TRBJ2-7	TGTGCCAGCAGTCCAGGGGGCTTATCCCCATACGAGCAGTACTTC	CASSPGGLSPYEQYF
TRBV6-5	TRBD2	.	TRBJ2-5	TGTGCCAGCAGCCGCATACAGCGGGGAGAGACCCAGTACTTC	CASSRIQRGETQYF
TRBV9	.	.	TRBJ1-1	TGTGCCAGCAGCGTAGGACCCCCGGGCACTGAAGCTTTCTTT	CASSVGPPGTEAFF
TRBV30	.	once	TRBJ1-3	TGTGCCTGGAGTTCAGGGACTGGAAACACCATATATTTT	CAWSSGTGNTIYF
TRBV6-6	TRBD2	.	TRBJ2-1	TGTGCCAGCAGTCCCTTCGAGCGGGGGGCACTCGACCCCGGGGATGAGCAGTTCTTC	CASSPFERGALDPGDEQFF
TRBV4-2	TRBD1	.	TRBJ2-1	TGTGCCAGCAGCCATTTAGGACAGGGGGCTGTTGATGAGCAGTTCTTC	CASSHLGQGAVDEQFF
TRBV9	TRBD1	.	TRBJ1-1	TGTGCCAGCAGCGCTCAAATCGAGGGACAGGGGGCTGAAGCTTTCTTT	CASSAQIEGQGAEAFF